Each of the 18 T cell receptor beta chains below was sequenced from the same sample in a study of blood T cells in healthy people across ages (dated by TCRdb to between 2015 and 2016). Library prep was done by 5' RACE. This sample was sequenced with an Illumina HiSeq 2500. A second PCR of about 7 to 12 cycles was run with a J-beta primer mix and a sample-barcoded 5' primer. TCRdb ran its own pipeline on the public reads, namely fastp trimming at Q25 and MiXCR clone calling, and kept in-frame beta chains. Here each entry gathers all rows of one CDR3 protein and keeps the most common genes and DNA. The sample data list over 1,500,000 distinct CDR3 sequences, and 40% to 55% of these were observed just once. The ten most abundant clones make up over 2% of the sample. The specimen sequenced was blood. The receptors derive from a woman in her 40s in good health.

This sequence joins TRBV20-1 and TRBJ2-3, with D possibly being TRBD1 or TRBD2 (5 bases each). From germline, CDR1 is DFQATT and CDR2 SNEGSKA (reference sequence). The CDR3 length is 14 residues. Trimming stripped 5 bases from V and 2 bases from J, with 14 bases between. CDR3: CSAPGRAFTDTQYF. The CDR3 region has the DNA TGCAGTGCTCCGGGACGGGCATTCACAGATACGCAGTATTTT.

The chain carries TRBV27 and TRBJ2-1; 11 nucleotides match TRBD2. The CDR3 extends over 17 amino acids. The trim removed 1 base at V and 4 bases at J, leaving 6 bases unmatched. Germline V gene lookup returns CDR1 MNHEY and CDR2 SMNVEV (reference sequence). The CDR3, as DNA: TGTGCCAGCAGTTTATACGCCGGGACTAGCGGATACAATGAGCAGTTCTTC. Translation: CASSLYAGTSGYNEQFF.

This chain joins TRBV6-6 and TRBJ2-5; D is possibly TRBD1 or TRBD2 (6 bases each). Germline-derived CDR1 and CDR2 are MNHNY and SVGAGI (reference sequence). V lost 11 bases and J 4 bases, leaving 17 bases between the germline ends. CDR3 size: 13 residues. The CDR3 protein is CAGAEGGLETQYF. Here the CDR3 DNA reads TGTGCCGGGGCAGAAGGGGGGCTAGAGACCCAGTACTTC.

This clonotype has only a few counts. The chain employs TRBV29-1 and TRBJ2-3, with 7 positions matching TRBD2. CDR3 length: 12 amino acids. CDR1 SQVTM and CDR2 ANQGSEA come from the germline V gene. Unmatched junction bases numbered 9, after V lost 8 bases and J lost 7 bases. CDR3 in DNA: TGCAGCTTCCGGGGGGACGACTATACGCAGTATTTT. The encoded protein is CSFRGDDYTQYF.

The rearrangement uses TRBV29-1 and TRBJ2-7; TRBD1 aligns across 7 bases. The V gene's germline CDR1 is SQVTM and CDR2 ANQGSEA. The CDR3 extends over 13 amino acids. The ends lost 6 bases at V and 3 bases at J; junction bases unmatched: 8. CDR3 bases: TGCAGCGTGGGTCGGGACAGTTTCTACGAGCAGTACTTC. Protein product: CSVGRDSFYEQYF.

This clonotype was counted between two and nine times. This chain joins TRBV20-1 and TRBJ2-1; 9 nucleotides line up with TRBD2. Germline lookup yields CDR1 DFQATT and CDR2 SNEGSKA (reference sequence). The V segment lost 1 base and the J segment 9 bases; nucleotides outside the gene matches: 1. This CDR3 contains 12 residues. The CDR3 coding sequence is TGCAGTGCTAGAGTGCGGGAGGGTGAGCAGTTCTTC. This encodes CSARVREGEQFF.

The V gene is TRBV6-2 or TRBV6-3, the J gene TRBJ2-1; D is possibly TRBD1 (6 bases). Germline assignment: CDR1 MNHEY and CDR2 SVGEGT. The CDR3 has 15 residues. Deletions cut 2 bases from V and 7 bases from J, with 15 bases between. The DNA for the CDR3 is TGTGCCAGCAGTTACGGTTCGCCAGGGGCTAATGAGCAGTTCTTC. Encoded protein: CASSYGSPGANEQFF.

The table lists this clonotype with a few counts. The chain couples TRBV29-1 to TRBJ2-3; TRBD2 matches at 8 bases. Germline CDR1 and CDR2: SQVTM and ANQGSEA. The CDR3 loop spans 15 amino acids. The J segment lost 0 bases and the V segment lost 4 bases, leaving 6 bases of the junction unmatched. The CDR3 region is CSVGTSGDSTDTQYF. The CDR3 DNA is TGCAGCGTTGGAACTAGCGGAGATAGCACAGATACGCAGTATTTT.

This clonotype was counted ten times or more. This rearrangement joins TRBV27 to TRBJ1-2, with 10 bases identical to TRBD1. The CDR3 runs to 14 residues. The junction had 8 bases not matched to a gene; V was cut back by 8 bases and J by 5 bases. CDR1 and CDR2 (germline): MNHEY, SMNVEV (reference sequence). DNA of the CDR3: TGTGCCAGCTCGCGGGACAGGGGAACTTATGGCTACACCTTC. Translated, it gives CASSRDRGTYGYTF.

V and J are TRBV11-2 and TRBJ1-5; the D is unclear. Germline CDR1 SGHAT, CDR2 FQNNGV. The CDR3 length is 16 residues. Trimming pared 5 bases from V and 0 bases from J, leaving 14 bases between. In DNA form, the CDR3 reads TGTGCCAGCAGCCTTCAAGTGGGAGCTAGCAATCAGCCCCAGCATTTT. Its translation is CASSLQVGASNQPQHF.

The chain recombines TRBV6-6 with TRBJ2-7; 9 nucleotides agree with TRBD1. Germline V gene lookup returns CDR1 MNHNY and CDR2 SVGAGI (reference sequence). The CDR3 extends over 14 amino acids. After removal of 2 bases from V and 7 bases from J, the junction contained 6 bases not matched to a gene. The CDR3 coding sequence is TGTGCCAGCAGTTACGGGACAGGGTCGGGGGAGCAGTACTTC. It specifies CASSYGTGSGEQYF.

The rearrangement uses TRBV7-9 and TRBJ2-5; the D gene is possibly TRBD1 (6 bases). V was shortened by 6 bases and J by 2 bases, with 22 bases between the two germline ends. Germline CDR1 and CDR2: SEHNR and FQNEAQ (reference sequence). This CDR3 spans 17 amino acids. For the CDR3, the DNA is TGTGCCAGCAGACCCCTTAAGGGGCAGGGACATCAAGAGACCCAGTACTTC. Encoded protein: CASRPLKGQGHQETQYF.

This clonotype turned up a few times. The genes are TRBV7-2 and TRBJ1-2; 10 nucleotides align to TRBD1. The germline V gene encodes CDR1 SGHTA and CDR2 FQGNSA. The CDR3 is made up of 17 amino acids. With 5 bases clipped from V and 2 bases from J, the junction kept 11 bases outside the gene matches. CDR3 amino acids: CASSNYRDRGSNYGYTF. Written as DNA, the CDR3 is TGTGCCAGCAGCAACTACCGGGACAGGGGATCGAACTATGGCTACACCTTC. The full variable domain, its missing parts supplied by reference TRBV7-2 and TRBJ1-2, is GAGVSQSPSNKVTEKGKDVELRCDPISGHTALYWYRQSLGQGLEFLIYFQGNSAPDKSGLPSDRFSAERTGGSVSTLTIQRTQQEDSAVYLCASSNYRDRGSNYGYTFGSGTRLTVV.

This chain uses TRBV5-1 with TRBJ2-3; 8 nucleotides match TRBD1. Per the germline V gene, CDR1 is SGHRS and CDR2 is YFSETQ. The CDR3 loop spans 13 amino acids. V lost 8 bases and J lost 4; bases outside the gene matches: 6. Here the CDR3 reads CASRTGPPDTQYF. The CDR3 DNA reads TGCGCCAGTAGGACAGGGCCCCCAGATACGCAGTATTTT.

This chain uses TRBV18 with TRBJ2-7, with D perhaps matching TRBD2 (5 bases). Germline loops: CDR1 KGHSH, CDR2 LQKENI. CDR3 size: 18 residues. With 1 base removed from V and 0 bases from J, the gap between germline ends came to 19 bases. The CDR3 nucleotides are TGTGCCAGCTCACCACGTCGACCGGAGGCTTACAGCTCCTACGAGCAGTACTTC. It is translated as CASSPRRPEAYSSYEQYF. Full variable domain (remainder filled in from reference TRBV18 and TRBJ2-7): NAGVMQNPRHLVRRRGQEARLRCSPMKGHSHVYWYRQLPEEGLKFMVYLQKENIIDESGMPKERFSAEFPKEGPSILRIQQVVRGDSAAYFCASSPRRPEAYSSYEQYFGPGTRLTVT.

CDR3 in amino acids: CSASPRPRVDGYTF. The CDR3 bases are TGCAGTGCTTCTCCAAGGCCCCGGGTCGATGGCTACACCTTC. The chain recombines TRBV20-1 with TRBJ1-2; D unclear. This CDR3 region has 14 residues. Germline assignment: CDR1 DFQATT and CDR2 SNEGSKA (reference sequence). V shed 5 bases and J shed 6 bases, with 19 bases lying between them.

The V gene is TRBV24-1, the J gene TRBJ2-5, with D maybe TRBD2 (6 bases). V lost 4 bases and J lost 1, with 12 bases in between. This CDR3 is 15 amino acids long. The germline gives CDR1 KGHDR, CDR2 SFDVKD. CDR3: CATSESGLSQETQYF. The CDR3 DNA sequence: TGTGCCACCAGTGAAAGCGGGTTAAGCCAAGAGACCCAGTACTTC.

This chain joins TRBV7-2 and TRBJ2-7, with TRBD1 matching 9 bases. Per the germline V gene, CDR1 is SGHTA and CDR2 is FQGNSA. After removal of 1 base from V and 3 bases from J, the junction contained 10 bases not matched to a gene. The CDR3 consists of 17 residues. CDR3 nucleotides: TGTGCCAGCAGCTTAGTTATAGGGACAGGGACTTTCTACGAGCAGTACTTC. Translation: CASSLVIGTGTFYEQYF.